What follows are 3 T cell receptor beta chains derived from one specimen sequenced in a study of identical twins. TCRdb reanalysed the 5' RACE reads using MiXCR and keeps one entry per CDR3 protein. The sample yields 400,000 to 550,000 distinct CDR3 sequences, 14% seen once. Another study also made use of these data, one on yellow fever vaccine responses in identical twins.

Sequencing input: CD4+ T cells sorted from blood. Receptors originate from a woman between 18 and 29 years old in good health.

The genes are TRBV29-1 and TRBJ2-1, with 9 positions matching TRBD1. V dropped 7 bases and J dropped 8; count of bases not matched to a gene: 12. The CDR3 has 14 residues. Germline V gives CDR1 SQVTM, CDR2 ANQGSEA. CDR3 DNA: TGCAGCGCCATTCCGGGACAGGGTGAACATGAGCAGTTCTTC. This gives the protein CSAIPGQGEHEQFF.

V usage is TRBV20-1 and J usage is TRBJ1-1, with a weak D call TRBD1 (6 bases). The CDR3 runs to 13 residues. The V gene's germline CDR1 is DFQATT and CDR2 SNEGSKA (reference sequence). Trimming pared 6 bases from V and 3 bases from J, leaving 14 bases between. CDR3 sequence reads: CSAGGTGYTEAFF. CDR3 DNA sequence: TGCAGTGCAGGAGGTACAGGGTACACTGAAGCTTTCTTT.

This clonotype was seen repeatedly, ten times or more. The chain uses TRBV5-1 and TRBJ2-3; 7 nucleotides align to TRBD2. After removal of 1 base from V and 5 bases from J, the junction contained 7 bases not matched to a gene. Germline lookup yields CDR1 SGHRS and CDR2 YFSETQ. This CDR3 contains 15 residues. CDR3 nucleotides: TGCGCCAGCAGCTTGAATCCGGGGGGTGTAGATACGCAGTATTTT. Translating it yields CASSLNPGGVDTQYF.